These 10 T cell receptor beta chains were sequenced from one sample in a study of T-cell reconstitution after alpha-beta-depleted transplantation in children. Library preparation (for TCRbeta) was performed with unique molecular identifiers. From the PCR reads, TCRdb called clonotypes with MiXCR, one entry per CDR3 protein. The sample lists approximately 520,000 distinct CDR3 sequences; roughly 33% were seen once. Source: PBMCs from the stem cell graft donor, taken from the stem cell graft. These receptors originate from a human donor who donated a stem cell graft to a child with aplastic anemia.

This clonotype was recorded a few times. This chain joins TRBV6-5 and TRBJ1-6; D is perhaps TRBD1 (6 bases). V lost 8 bases and J lost 5, with 16 bases in between. Germline V gene lookup returns CDR1 MNHEY and CDR2 SVGAGI. The CDR3 is made up of 15 amino acids. The CDR3: CASAKGGANNSPLHF. The CDR3 coding sequence is TGTGCCAGCGCAAAGGGGGGCGCCAATAATTCACCCCTCCACTTT.

The chain recombines TRBV12-3 or TRBV12-4 with TRBJ2-5, with 9 positions matching TRBD1. The CDR3 extends over 15 amino acids. The junction had 5 bases not matched to a gene; V was cut back by 4 bases and J by 2 bases. The CDR3 sequence: CASSSPGQGQETQYF. The CDR3 DNA sequence: TGTGCCAGCAGTTCCCCCGGACAGGGGCAAGAGACCCAGTACTTC.

This clonotype was seen a few times. The CDR3 DNA is TGTGCCAGCAGCCCCTCGACTATTTCCACTGAAGCTTTCTTT. Encoded protein: CASSPSTISTEAFF. V gene TRBV16 combines with J gene TRBJ1-1; D not resolved. CDR1 KGHSY and CDR2 FQNENV come from the germline V gene. CDR3 length: 14 amino acids. V was trimmed by 4 bases and J by 4 bases, leaving 13 bases between them.

This clonotype was seen only a few times. The chain is built from TRBV20-1 and TRBJ1-1; D may be TRBD1 (6 bases). There are 13 residues in the CDR3. V was cut by 4 bases and J by 4 bases, with 13 bases left in between. The germline CDR1 and CDR2 sequences are DFQATT and SNEGSKA (reference sequence). CDR3 DNA sequence: TGCAGTGCTACCCCTACAGGGATCACTGAAGCTTTCTTT. As protein: CSATPTGITEAFF.

The J gene is TRBJ2-5, the V gene TRBV21-1; the table names TRBD2, a call not compared with the DNA. TRBV21-1 is a pseudogene. The CDR3 totals 17 residues. CDR3 bases: TGTGCCAGCACTACCGACCCACTAGCGGGAGGCGGTGAGACCCAGTACTTC. As protein: CASTTDPLAGGGETQYF.

This chain links TRBV25-1 with TRBJ2-1, with D unresolved. V was clipped by 4 bases and J by 0 bases, with 10 bases between them. Looked up from germline, CDR1 is MGHDK and CDR2 is SYGVNS. This CDR3 is built from 15 residues. CDR3 in DNA: TGTGCCAGCAGTGCGGACGCGAGCTCCTACAATGAGCAGTTCTTC. Its translation is CASSADASSYNEQFF.

The chain links TRBV6-2 or TRBV6-3 to TRBJ1-1; TRBD1 matches 7 bases. Germline CDR1 is MNHEY and CDR2 is SVGEGT. The CDR3 runs 17 residues. The ends lost 4 bases at V and 3 bases at J; junction bases unmatched: 14. The CDR3 sequence: CASSWAPGGSEHTEAFF. The DNA of the CDR3 is TGTGCCAGCAGTTGGGCGCCAGGGGGTTCAGAGCACACTGAAGCTTTCTTT.

The V gene is TRBV7-3, the J gene TRBJ2-2; D could derive from TRBD1 or TRBD2 (5 bases each). Looked up from germline, CDR1 is SGHTA and CDR2 is FQGTGA. Trimming took off 0 bases at V and 6 bases at J, with 8 bases between the two ends. The CDR3 is 14 residues long. CDR3 coding DNA: TGTGCCAGCAGCTTAACAACGGGGCCCGGGGAGCTGTTTTTT. It yields the protein CASSLTTGPGELFF.

This clonotype was detected once. This chain connects TRBV2 to TRBJ2-3, with 8 bases matching TRBD2. The CDR3 loop spans 15 amino acids. In germline, CDR1 is SNHLY, CDR2 FYNNEI. J lost 0 bases, V lost 8 bases, and 7 bases had no gene match. This CDR3 reads CASRAGGYSTDTQYF. CDR3 in DNA: TGTGCCAGCCGCGCGGGGGGCTATAGCACAGATACGCAGTATTTT.

This clonotype was counted a few times. The chain joins TRBV11-2 to TRBJ2-1; D gene uncertain. CDR1 is SGHAT and CDR2 is FQNNGV in the germline V gene. V lost 1 base, J lost 1 base, and 11 bases lay in between. This CDR3 spans 16 amino acids. The CDR3: CASSLGPAASYNEQFF. The CDR3 bases are TGTGCCAGCAGCTTAGGACCGGCTGCGTCCTACAATGAGCAGTTCTTC.